This T cell receptor (beta chain) is drawn from a study of PD-1 blockade in classical Hodgkin lymphoma. A note on this clone: Antigen specificity is unknown.

Each of the patients experienced relapse following autologous stem cell transplantation, and their brentuximab vedotin exposure differed. Generated by immunoSEQ multiplex PCR, the TCRdb table keeps only in-frame clones and is missing some. The profile shows around 18,000 clones, around 79% of them singletons. Findings and limits, study-wide: Researchers reported that CD4+ TCR diversity, though not CD8+, rose significantly by C4D1. Factors driving the repertoire differences, possibly disease activity or prior therapy, remain undefined. Complete responders started with a diversity level that resembled newly diagnosed patients at baseline. Baseline TCR diversity was reportedly lower in newly diagnosed patients than in healthy donors. It was reported as lower still in relapsed/refractory patients.

Germline V gene lookup returns CDR1 MNHEY and CDR2 SMNVEV (reference sequence). V lost 5 bases, J lost 3 bases, and 1 base stayed unmatched. CDR3 length: 13 residues. The source was peripheral blood mononuclear cells (PBMCs), collected before the second cycle of nivolumab. The receptor was isolated from a human donor with classical Hodgkin lymphoma. The chain recombines TRBV27 with TRBJ2-7; TRBD1 matches 10 bases. For the CDR3, the DNA is TGTGCCAGCAGTAGGGACAGGGGCTACGAGCAGTACTTC. It codes for CASSRDRGYEQYF.